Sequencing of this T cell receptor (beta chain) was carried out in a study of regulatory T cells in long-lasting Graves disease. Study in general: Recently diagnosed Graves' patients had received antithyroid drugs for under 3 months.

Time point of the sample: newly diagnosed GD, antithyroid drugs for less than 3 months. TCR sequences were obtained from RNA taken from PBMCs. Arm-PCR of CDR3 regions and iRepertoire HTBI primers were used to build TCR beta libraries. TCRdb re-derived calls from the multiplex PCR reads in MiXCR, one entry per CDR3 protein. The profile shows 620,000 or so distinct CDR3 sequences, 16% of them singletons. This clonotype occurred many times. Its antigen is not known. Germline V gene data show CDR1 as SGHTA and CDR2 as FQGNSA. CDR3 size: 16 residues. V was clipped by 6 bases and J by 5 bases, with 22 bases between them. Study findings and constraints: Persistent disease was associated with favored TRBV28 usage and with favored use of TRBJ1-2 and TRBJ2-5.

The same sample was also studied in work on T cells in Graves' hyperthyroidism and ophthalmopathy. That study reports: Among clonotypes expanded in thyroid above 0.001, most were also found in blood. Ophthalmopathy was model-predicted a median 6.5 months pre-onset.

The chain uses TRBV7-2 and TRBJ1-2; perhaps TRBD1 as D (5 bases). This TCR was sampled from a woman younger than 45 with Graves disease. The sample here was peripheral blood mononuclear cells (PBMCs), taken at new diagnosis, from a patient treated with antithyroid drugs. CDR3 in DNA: TGTGCCAGCAGAGGTTGGGGAGGGGTTCGAGGGTATGGCTACACCTTC. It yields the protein CASRGWGGVRGYGYTF.